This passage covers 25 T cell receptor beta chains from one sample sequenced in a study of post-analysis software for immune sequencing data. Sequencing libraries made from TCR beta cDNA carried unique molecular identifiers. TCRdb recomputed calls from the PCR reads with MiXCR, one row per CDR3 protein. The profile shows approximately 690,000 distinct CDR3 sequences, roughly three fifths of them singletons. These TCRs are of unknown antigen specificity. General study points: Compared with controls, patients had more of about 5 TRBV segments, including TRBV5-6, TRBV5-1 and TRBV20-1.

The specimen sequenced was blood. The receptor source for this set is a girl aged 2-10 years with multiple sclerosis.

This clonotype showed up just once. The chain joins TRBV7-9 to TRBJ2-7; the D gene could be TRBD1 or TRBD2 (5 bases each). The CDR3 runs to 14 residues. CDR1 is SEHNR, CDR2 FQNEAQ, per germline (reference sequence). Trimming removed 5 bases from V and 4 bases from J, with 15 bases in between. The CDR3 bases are TGTGCCAGCAGCGGGGGTTTAAGGGCATACGAGCAGTACTTC. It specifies CASSGGLRAYEQYF.

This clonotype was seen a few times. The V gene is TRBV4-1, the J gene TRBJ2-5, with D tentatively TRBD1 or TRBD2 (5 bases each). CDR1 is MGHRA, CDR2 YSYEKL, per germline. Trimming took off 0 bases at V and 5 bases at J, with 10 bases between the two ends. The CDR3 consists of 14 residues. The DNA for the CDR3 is TGCGCCAGCAGCCAAGAGGGACGCCTGGAGACCCAGTACTTC. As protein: CASSQEGRLETQYF.

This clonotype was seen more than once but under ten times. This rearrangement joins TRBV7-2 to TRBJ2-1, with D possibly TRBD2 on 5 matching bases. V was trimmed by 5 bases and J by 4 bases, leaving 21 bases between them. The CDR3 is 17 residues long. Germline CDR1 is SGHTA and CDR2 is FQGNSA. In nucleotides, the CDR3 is TGTGCCAGCAGCCCCATGGTAGGGAGTATCGGGTACAATGAGCAGTTCTTC. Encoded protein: CASSPMVGSIGYNEQFF.

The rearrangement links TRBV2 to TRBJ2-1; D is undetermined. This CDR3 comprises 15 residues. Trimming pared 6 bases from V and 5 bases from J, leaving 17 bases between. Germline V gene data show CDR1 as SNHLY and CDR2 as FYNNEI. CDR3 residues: CASRPRILSNNEQFF. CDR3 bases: TGTGCCAGCAGGCCTCGGATCCTTTCGAACAATGAGCAGTTCTTC.

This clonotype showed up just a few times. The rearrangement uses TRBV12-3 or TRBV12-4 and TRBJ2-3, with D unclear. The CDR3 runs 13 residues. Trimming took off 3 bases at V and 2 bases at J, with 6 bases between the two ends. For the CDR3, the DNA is TGTGCCAGCAGTTTGGGGAACACAGATACGCAGTATTTT. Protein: CASSLGNTDTQYF.

The CDR3 protein is CSAPDLPEAFF. CDR3 in DNA: TGCAGTGCTCCGGACCTCCCCGAGGCTTTCTTT. The V gene is TRBV20-1, the J gene TRBJ1-1, with no clear D. The CDR3 totals 11 residues. V was trimmed by 5 bases and J by 11 bases, leaving 15 bases between them. CDR1 and CDR2 from the germline V gene are DFQATT and SNEGSKA (reference sequence).

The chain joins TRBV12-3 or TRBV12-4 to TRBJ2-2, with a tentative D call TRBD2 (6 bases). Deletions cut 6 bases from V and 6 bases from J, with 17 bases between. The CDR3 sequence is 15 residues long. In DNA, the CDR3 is TGTGCCAGCAGCCTGCTAGCGCAGAGCCCCGGGGAGCTGTTTTTT. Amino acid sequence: CASSLLAQSPGELFF.

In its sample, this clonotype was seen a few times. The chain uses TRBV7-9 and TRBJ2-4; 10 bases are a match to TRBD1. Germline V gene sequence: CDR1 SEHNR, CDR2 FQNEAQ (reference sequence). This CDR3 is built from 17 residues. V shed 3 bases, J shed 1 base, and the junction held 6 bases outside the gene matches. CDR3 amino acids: CASSLGGQGPAKNIQYF. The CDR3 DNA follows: TGTGCCAGCAGCTTGGGGGGACAGGGGCCGGCCAAAAACATTCAGTACTTC. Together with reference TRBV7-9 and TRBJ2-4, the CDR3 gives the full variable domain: DTGVSQNPRHKITKRGQNVTFRCDPISEHNRLYWYRQTLGQGPEFLTYFQNEAQLEKSRLLSDRFSAERPKGSFSTLEIQRTEQGDSAMYLCASSLGGQGPAKNIQYFGAGTRLSVL.

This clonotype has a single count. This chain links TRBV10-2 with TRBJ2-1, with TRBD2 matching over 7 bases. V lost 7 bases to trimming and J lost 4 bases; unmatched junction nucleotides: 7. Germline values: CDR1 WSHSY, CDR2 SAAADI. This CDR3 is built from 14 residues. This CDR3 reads CASTKRGLYNEQFF. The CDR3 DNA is TGCGCCAGCACAAAGCGGGGCCTTTACAATGAGCAGTTCTTC.

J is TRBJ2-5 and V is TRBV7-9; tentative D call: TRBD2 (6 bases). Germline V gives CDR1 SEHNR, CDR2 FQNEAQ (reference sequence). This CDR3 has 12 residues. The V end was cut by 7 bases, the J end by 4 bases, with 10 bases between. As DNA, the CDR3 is TGTGCCAGCAAAAAGGAGGGAGAGACCCAGTACTTC. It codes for CASKKEGETQYF. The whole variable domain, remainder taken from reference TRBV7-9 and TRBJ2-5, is DTGVSQNPRHKITKRGQNVTFRCDPISEHNRLYWYRQTLGQGPEFLTYFQNEAQLEKSRLLSDRFSAERPKGSFSTLEIQRTEQGDSAMYLCASKKEGETQYFGPGTRLLVL.

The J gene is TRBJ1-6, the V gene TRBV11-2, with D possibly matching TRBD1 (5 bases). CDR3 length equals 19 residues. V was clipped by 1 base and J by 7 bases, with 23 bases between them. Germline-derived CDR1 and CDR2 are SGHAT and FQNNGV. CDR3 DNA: TGTGCCAGCAGCTTAGGGCGGGGTCGGACCACGCGGGACAATTCACCCCTCCACTTT. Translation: CASSLGRGRTTRDNSPLHF.

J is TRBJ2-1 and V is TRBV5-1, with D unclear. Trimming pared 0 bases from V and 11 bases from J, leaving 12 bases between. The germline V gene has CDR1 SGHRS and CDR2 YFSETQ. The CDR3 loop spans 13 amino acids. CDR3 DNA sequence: TGCGCCAGCAGCTTGGAGTCAGCTGTACAGCAGTTCTTC. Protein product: CASSLESAVQQFF.

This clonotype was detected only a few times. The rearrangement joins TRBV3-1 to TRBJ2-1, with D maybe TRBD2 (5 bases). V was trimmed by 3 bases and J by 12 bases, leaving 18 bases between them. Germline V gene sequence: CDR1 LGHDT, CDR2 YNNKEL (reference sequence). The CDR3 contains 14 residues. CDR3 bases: TGTGCCAGCAGCCAGATTCGTGGGAGCCAGGTGCAGTTCTTC. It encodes CASSQIRGSQVQFF.

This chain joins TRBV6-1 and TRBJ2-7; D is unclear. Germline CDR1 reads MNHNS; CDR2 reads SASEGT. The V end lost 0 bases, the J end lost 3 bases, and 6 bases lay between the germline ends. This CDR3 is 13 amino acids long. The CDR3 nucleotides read TGTGCCAGCAGTGAAGCGTCAGACTACGAGCAGTACTTC. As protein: CASSEASDYEQYF.

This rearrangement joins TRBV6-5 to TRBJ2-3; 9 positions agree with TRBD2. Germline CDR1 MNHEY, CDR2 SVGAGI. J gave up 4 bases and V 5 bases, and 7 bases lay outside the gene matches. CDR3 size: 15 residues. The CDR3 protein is CASSVSGRGADTQYF. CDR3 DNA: TGTGCCAGCAGTGTTAGCGGGAGAGGTGCAGATACGCAGTATTTT.

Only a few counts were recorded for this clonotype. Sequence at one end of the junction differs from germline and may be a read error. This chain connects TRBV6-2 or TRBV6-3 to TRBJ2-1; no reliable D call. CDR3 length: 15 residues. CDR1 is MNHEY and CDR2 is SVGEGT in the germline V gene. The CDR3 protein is CASNYQDQTYNEQFF. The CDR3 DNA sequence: TGTGCCAGCAATTACCAGGACCAGACCTACAATGAGCAGTTCTTC.

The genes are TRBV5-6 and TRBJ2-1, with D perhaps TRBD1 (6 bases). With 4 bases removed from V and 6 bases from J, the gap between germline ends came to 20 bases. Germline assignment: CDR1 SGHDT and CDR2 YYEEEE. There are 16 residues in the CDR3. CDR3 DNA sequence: TGTGCCAGCAGCCGTGGGCCAGGGGACCTCCTCAATGAGCAGTTCTTC. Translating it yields CASSRGPGDLLNEQFF. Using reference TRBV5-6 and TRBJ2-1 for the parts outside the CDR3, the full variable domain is DAGVTQSPTHLIKTRGQQVTLRCSPKSGHDTVSWYQQALGQGPQFIFQYYEEEERQRGNFPDRFSGHQFPNYSSELNVNALLLGDSALYLCASSRGPGDLLNEQFFGPGTRLTVL.

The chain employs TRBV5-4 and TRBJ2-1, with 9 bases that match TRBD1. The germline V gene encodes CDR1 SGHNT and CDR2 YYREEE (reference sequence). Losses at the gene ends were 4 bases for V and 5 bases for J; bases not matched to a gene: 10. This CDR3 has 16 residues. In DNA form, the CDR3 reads TGTGCCAGCAGCCCTAATCCGGGACAGGGAGACAATGAGCAGTTCTTC. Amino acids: CASSPNPGQGDNEQFF.

DNA of the CDR3: TGTGCCAGCTCTCTCGGGGACACCCATCAGCCCCAGCATTTT. It encodes CASSLGDTHQPQHF. The chain couples TRBV28 to TRBJ1-5; D possibly corresponds to TRBD1 (6 bases). Trimming removed 8 bases at V and 5 bases at J, with 16 bases between. The CDR3 has 14 residues. CDR1 and CDR2 from the germline V gene are MDHEN and SYDVKM.

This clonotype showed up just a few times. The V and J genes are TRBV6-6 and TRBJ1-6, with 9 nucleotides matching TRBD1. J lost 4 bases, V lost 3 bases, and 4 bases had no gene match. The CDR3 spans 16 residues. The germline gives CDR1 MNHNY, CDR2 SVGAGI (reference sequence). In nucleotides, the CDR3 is TGTGCCAGCAGTTATACACAGGGGGCTTATAATTCACCCCTCCACTTT. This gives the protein CASSYTQGAYNSPLHF.

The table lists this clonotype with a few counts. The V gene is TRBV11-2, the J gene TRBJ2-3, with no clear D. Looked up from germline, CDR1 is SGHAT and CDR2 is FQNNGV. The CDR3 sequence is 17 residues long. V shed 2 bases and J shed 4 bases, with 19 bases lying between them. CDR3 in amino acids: CASSLKANPVAADTQYF. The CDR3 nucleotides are TGTGCCAGCAGCTTAAAGGCCAACCCCGTGGCCGCAGATACGCAGTATTTT.

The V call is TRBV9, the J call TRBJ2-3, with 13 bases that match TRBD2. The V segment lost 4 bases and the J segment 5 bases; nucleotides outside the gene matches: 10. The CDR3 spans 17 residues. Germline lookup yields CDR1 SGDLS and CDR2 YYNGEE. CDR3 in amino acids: CASSPPGTSGARDTQYF. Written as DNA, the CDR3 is TGTGCCAGCAGCCCCCCCGGGACTAGCGGGGCTAGAGATACGCAGTATTTT.

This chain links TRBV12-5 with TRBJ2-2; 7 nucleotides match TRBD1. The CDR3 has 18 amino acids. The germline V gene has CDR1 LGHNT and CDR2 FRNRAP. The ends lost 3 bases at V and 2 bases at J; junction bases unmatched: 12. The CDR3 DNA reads TGTGCTAGTGGTTTCGGTACCCCCGACAGGGTAAACACCGGGGAGCTGTTTTTT. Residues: CASGFGTPDRVNTGELFF.

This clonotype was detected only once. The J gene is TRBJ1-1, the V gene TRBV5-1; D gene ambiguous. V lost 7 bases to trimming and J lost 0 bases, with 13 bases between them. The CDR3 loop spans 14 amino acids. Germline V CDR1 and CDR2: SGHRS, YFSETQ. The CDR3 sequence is CASGLGMMNTEAFF. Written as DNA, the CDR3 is TGCGCCAGCGGACTTGGCATGATGAACACTGAAGCTTTCTTT.

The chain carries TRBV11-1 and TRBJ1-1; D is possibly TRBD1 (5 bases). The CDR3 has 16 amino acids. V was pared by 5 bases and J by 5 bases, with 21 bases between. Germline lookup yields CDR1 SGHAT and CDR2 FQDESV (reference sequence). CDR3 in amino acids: CASSHPSPGLGTEAFF. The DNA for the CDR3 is TGTGCCAGCAGCCACCCATCCCCGGGACTCGGGACTGAAGCTTTCTTT.